This is a list of T cell receptor beta chains from one sample in a study of blood T cell repertoires in COVID-19. Generated by immunoSEQ multiplex PCR, the TCRdb table keeps only in-frame clones and is missing some. The sample includes around 70,000 clones, roughly 78% of them seen just once. Sequencing input: peripheral blood. These receptors all come from a man aged 55 to 70 with active or convalescent COVID-19. Both conserved end residues are part of each CDR3. A D gene is named only where the DNA matches it firmly. Clone size appears in some rows only: once, few, many, or a class for an expanded clone.

CASTTTGGTDTQYF | TGCGCCAGCACCACAACAGGGGGCACAGATACGCAGTATTTT | - | TRBJ2-3 | TRBV5-1 | TRBD1
CASSNRVATEAFF | TGTGCCAGCAGCAACAGGGTAGCGACTGAAGCTTTCTTT | - | TRBJ1-1 | TRBV5-4 | -
CASSPLGGVTEAFF | TGTGCCAGCAGCCCCCTTGGGGGGGTCACTGAAGCTTTCTTT | - | TRBJ1-1 | TRBV14 | -
CATSDPTSGGPDTQYF | TGTGCCACCAGTGATCCCACTAGCGGGGGCCCAGATACGCAGTATTTT | few | TRBJ2-3 | TRBV24-1 | TRBD2
CASSRTGTQDYNEQFF | TGTGCCAGCTCAAGGACCGGGACACAAGATTACAATGAGCAGTTCTTC | - | TRBJ2-1 | TRBV18 | -
CASSVSPYDFYEYGYTF | TGTGCCAGCAGCGTTAGTCCCTACGACTTTTACGAATATGGCTACACCTTC | - | TRBJ1-2 | TRBV9 | -
CASSFAGGPTTGELFF | TGTGCCAGCAGTTTTGCGGGGGGGCCTACCACCGGGGAGCTGTTTTTT | - | TRBJ2-2 | TRBV6-2/TRBV6-3 | TRBD2
CASSPGQGRNQPQHF | TGTGCCAGCAGCCCGGGACAGGGCCGCAATCAGCCCCAGCATTTT | - | TRBJ1-5 | TRBV5-5 | TRBD1
CASSRPGQGLNYGYTF | TGTGCCAGCTCACGACCGGGACAGGGCCTTAACTATGGCTACACCTTC | - | TRBJ1-2 | TRBV18 | TRBD1
CATSRAGGGSWGEQYF | TGTGCCACCAGCAGAGCCGGCGGGGGTTCTTGGGGCGAGCAGTACTTC | - | TRBJ2-7 | TRBV15 | TRBD2